This T cell receptor beta chain was recovered during a study of blood T cell repertoires in COVID-19. Across the study: Samples came from the United States, Italy and Spain, spanning acute and convalescent COVID-19.

The table came from immunoSEQ multiplex PCR; TCRdb's copy has only in-frame clones and leaves some out. The data contain around 62,000 clones, around 89% of them seen just once; the ten biggest clones take up under 1.5%. The CDR3 extends over 15 amino acids. The germline gives CDR1 SGHRS, CDR2 YFSETQ. V lost 4 bases to trimming and J lost 0 bases; unmatched junction nucleotides: 4. This receptor was identified in a man aged 55 to 70 with acute or convalescent COVID-19. Sequencing input: peripheral blood. V usage is TRBV5-1 and J usage is TRBJ2-7, with 10 bases identical to TRBD1. This chain's CDR3 is CASSPTGGASYEQYF. CDR3 bases: TGCGCCAGCAGCCCGACAGGGGGCGCCTCCTACGAGCAGTACTTC.